This T cell receptor beta chain derives from a study of T cell responses to AZD1222 COVID-19 vaccine. Produced via immunoSEQ multiplex PCR; TCRdb's table is partial and in-frame only. This sample has around 100,000 clones, with about 93% found just once. The CDR3 covers 15 residues. V was pared by 3 bases and J by 2 bases, with 7 bases of the junction left unmatched. CDR1 is GTSNPN and CDR2 is SVGIG in the germline V gene (reference sequence). V gene TRBV30 combines with J gene TRBJ2-3; 8 bases agree with TRBD1. Sample: peripheral blood, taken on day 0 of AZD1222 vaccination. The sequence derives from an adult in good health. The CDR3 reads CAWSGTGPITDTQYF. The CDR3 DNA reads as TGTGCCTGGAGCGGGACAGGTCCTATCACAGATACGCAGTATTTT.